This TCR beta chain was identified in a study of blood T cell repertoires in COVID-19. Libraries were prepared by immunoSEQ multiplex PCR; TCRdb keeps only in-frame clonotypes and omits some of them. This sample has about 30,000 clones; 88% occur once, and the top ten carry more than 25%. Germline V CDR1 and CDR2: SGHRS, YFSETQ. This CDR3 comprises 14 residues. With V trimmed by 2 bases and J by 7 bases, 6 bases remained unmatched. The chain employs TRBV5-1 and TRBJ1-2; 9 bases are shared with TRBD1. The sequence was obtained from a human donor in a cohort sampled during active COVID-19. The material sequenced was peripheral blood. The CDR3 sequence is CASSLGQGIGGYTF. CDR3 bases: TGCGCCAGCAGCTTAGGACAGGGGATCGGTGGCTACACCTTC.